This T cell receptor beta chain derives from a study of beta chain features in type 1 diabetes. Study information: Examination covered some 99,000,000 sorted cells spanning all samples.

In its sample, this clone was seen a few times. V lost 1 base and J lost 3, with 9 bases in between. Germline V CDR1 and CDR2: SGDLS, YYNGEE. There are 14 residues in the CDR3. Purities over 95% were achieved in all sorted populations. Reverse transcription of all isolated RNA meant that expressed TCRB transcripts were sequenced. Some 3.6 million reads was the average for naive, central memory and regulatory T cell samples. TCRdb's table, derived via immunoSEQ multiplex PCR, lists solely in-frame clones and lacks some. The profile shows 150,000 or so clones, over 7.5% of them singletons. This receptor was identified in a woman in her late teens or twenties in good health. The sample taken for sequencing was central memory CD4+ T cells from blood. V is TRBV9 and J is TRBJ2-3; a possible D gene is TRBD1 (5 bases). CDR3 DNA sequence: TGTGCCAGCAGCGTAATCCCAGGGACAGATACGCAGTATTTT. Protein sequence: CASSVIPGTDTQYF. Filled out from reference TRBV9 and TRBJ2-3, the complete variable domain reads DSGVTQTPKHLITATGQRVTLRCSPRSGDLSVYWYQQSLDQGLQFLIQYYNGEERAKGNILERFSAQQFPDLHSELNLSSLELGDSALYFCASSVIPGTDTQYFGPGTRLTVL.